This T cell receptor (beta chain) was identified in a study of blood T cell repertoires in COVID-19. Study overall: The United States, Italy and Spain supplied acute and convalescent COVID-19 samples. T cells, B-cell-depleted T cells, or PBMCs supplied cDNA or gDNA.

During active infection, Seattle patients enrolled and were then monitored through disease. As originally analysed: Estimation of nucleated cell counts relied on the amplification of reference gene primers. Profiling relied on immunoSEQ multiplex PCR, and the TCRdb table lists in-frame clones only, not all of them. V, J and clone size were drawn from that table, and D and trimming were deduced from the DNA. The sample lists 250,000 to 350,000 clones, 85% to 90% occurring once. This clone was observed once. There are 16 residues in the CDR3. Trimming removed 1 base from V and 5 bases from J; junction bases left unmatched: 8. CDR1 and CDR2 from the germline V gene are SGHNT and YENEEA.

The sequence came from a woman aged 50 to 60 with COVID-19, enrolled during active disease. The sample taken for sequencing was peripheral blood. The chain recombines TRBV11-3 with TRBJ2-5; TRBD1 agrees at 9 bases. This CDR3 is CASSLGTGGLRETQYF. The CDR3 DNA reads as TGTGCCAGCAGCTTAGGCACAGGGGGCCTACGGGAGACCCAGTACTTC.